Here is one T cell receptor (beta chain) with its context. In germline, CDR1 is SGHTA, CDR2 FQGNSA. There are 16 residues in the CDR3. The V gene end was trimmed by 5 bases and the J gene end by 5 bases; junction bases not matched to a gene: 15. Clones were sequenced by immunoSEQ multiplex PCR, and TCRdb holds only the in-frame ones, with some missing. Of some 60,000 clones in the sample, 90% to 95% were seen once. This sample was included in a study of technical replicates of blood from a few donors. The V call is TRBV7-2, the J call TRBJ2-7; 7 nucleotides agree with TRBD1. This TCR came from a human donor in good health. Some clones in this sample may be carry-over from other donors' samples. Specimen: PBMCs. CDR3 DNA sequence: TGTGCCAGCAGCCAAGATAGACTAACCACAGGGGACGAGCAGTACTTC. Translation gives CASSQDRLTTGDEQYF.